The table lists the clone carrying this T cell receptor (beta chain) with many counts. From RNA, the CDR3 regions of TCR beta chains were amplified and sequenced. After a first-round RT-PCR with HTBI primers, a second-round multiplex PCR was run. TCRdb reprocessed the multiplex PCR reads with MiXCR, giving one entry per CDR3 protein. The sample lists about 480,000 distinct CDR3 sequences; roughly 14% were seen once. Pregnant or lactating patients and those with other autoimmune diseases or uncontrolled infections were excluded. The PBMCs were taken from over 9.5 ml of fresh peripheral blood. This record belongs to a study of Graves' ophthalmopathy and Graves' hyperthyroidism. The germline V and J ends were trimmed by 5 bases and 1 base, with 5 bases remaining between them. The V gene's germline CDR1 is LGHNT and CDR2 FRNRAP. The CDR3 spans 12 residues.

V usage is TRBV12-5 and J usage is TRBJ1-1; unclear D gene. This TCR came from a woman aged 25-40 years with Graves' ophthalmopathy. Sequencing was carried out using blood. CDR3: CASGRQNTEAFF. CDR3 bases: TGTGCTAGTGGTCGACAGAACACTGAAGCTTTCTTT.